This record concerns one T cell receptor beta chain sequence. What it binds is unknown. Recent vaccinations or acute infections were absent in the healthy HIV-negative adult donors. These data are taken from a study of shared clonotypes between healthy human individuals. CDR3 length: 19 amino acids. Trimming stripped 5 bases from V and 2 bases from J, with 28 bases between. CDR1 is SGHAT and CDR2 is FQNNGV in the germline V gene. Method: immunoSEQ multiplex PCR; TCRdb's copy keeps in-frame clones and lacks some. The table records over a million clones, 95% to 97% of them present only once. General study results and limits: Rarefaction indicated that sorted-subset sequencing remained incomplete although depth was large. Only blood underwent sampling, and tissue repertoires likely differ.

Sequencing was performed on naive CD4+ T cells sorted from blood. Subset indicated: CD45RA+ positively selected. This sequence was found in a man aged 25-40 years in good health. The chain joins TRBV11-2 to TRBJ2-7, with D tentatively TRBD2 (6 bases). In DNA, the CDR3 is TGTGCCAGCAGCCCGAGACTAGGCGGAAGAGCCTCTCAAACCTACGAGCAGTACTTC. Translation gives CASSPRLGGRASQTYEQYF.